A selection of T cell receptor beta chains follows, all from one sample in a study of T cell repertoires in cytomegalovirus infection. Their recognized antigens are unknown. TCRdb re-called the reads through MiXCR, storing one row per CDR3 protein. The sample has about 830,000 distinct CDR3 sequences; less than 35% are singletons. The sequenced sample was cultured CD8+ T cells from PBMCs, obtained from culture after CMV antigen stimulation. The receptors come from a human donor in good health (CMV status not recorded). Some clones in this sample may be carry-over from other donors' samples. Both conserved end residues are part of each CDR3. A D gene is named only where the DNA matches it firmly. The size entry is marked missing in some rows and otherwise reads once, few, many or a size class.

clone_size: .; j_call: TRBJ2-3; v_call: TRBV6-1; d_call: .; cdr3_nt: TGTGCCAGCAGAGCTGGGCCGCGCACAGATACGCAGTATTTT; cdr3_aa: CASRAGPRTDTQYF
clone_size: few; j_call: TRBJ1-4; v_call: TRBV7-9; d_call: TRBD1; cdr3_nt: TGTGCCAGCCCTCCAGGGGACAGTTCCCCGGTAGGGGAAAAACTGTTTTTT; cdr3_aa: CASPPGDSSPVGEKLFF
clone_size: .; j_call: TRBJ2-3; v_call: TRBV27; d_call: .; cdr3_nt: TGTGCCAGCAGTTTGAGAGAGAGCACGGATACGCAGTATTTT; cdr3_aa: CASSLRESTDTQYF
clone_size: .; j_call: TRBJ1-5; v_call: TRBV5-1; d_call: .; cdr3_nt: TGCGCCAGCAACATAACCGGGACACCCAATCAGCCCCAGCATTTT; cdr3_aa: CASNITGTPNQPQHF
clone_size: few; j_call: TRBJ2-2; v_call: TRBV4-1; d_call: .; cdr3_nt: TGCGCCAGCAGCCAAGGGCTAATCGGGGAGCTGTTTTTT; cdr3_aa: CASSQGLIGELFF
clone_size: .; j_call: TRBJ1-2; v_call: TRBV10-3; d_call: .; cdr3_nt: TGTGCCATCAAAACTACTAACTATGGCTACACCTTC; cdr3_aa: CAIKTTNYGYTF
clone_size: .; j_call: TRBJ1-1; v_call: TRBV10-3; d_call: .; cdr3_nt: TGTGCCATCAGTGAGAGGAGGGGTGGCACTGAAGCTTTCTTT; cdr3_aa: CAISERRGGTEAFF
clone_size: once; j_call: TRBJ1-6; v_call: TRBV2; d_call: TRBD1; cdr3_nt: TGTGCCAGCAGAGACAGGGTTGCCTCACCCCTCCACTTT; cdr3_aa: CASRDRVASPLHF
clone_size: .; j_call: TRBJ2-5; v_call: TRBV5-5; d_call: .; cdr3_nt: TGTGCCAGCAGCTTGGTTGTATTGGGCTCCGAGACCCAGTACTTC; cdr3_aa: CASSLVVLGSETQYF
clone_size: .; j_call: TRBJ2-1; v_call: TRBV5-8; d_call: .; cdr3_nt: TGCGCCAGCGTGGGAGGCTCCTACAATGAGCAGTTCTTC; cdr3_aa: CASVGGSYNEQFF
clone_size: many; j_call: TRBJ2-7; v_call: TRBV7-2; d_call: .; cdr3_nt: TGTGCCAGCAGCTTAGGTGCGTCGATTACCTACGAGCAGTACTTC; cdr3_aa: CASSLGASITYEQYF
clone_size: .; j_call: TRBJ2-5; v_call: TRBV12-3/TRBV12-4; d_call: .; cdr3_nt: TGTGCCAGCAGTTCGCAAGGGTCCAGCGCCCAAGAGACCCAGTACTTC; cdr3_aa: CASSSQGSSAQETQYF
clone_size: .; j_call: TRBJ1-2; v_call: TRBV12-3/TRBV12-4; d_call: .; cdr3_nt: TGTGCCAGCAGTTTAGACGTCAGCGATTATAACTATGGCTACACCTTC; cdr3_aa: CASSLDVSDYNYGYTF
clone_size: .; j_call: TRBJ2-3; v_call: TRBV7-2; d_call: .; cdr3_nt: TGTGCCAGCAGCTTTAGGGATGGAGTAGATACGCAGTATTTT; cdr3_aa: CASSFRDGVDTQYF
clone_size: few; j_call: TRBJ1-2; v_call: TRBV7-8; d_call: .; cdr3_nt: TGTGCCAGCAGCTTAGGAACGGAAAATGGCTACACCTTC; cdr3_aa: CASSLGTENGYTF
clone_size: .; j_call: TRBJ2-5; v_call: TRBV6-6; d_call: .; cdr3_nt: TGTGCCAGCAGTTACCTCTGGGGGCTAGCGGCCCAAGAGACCCAGTACTTC; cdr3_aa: CASSYLWGLAAQETQYF
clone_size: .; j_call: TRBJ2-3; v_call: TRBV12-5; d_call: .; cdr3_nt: TGTGCTAGTGGTCCCTATAGCACAGATACGCAGTATTTT; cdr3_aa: CASGPYSTDTQYF
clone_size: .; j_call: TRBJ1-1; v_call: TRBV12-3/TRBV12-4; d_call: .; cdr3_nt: TGTGCCAGCAGTCTTACATGGGGAGCTTTCTTT; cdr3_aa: CASSLTWGAFF
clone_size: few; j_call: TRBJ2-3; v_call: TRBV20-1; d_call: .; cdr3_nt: TGCAGTGCGGAGAGTGGGATGTCTAGCACAGATACGCAGTATTTT; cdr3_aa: CSAESGMSSTDTQYF
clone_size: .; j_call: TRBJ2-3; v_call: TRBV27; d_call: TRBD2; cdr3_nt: TGTGCCAGCGCCTCCGGACTAGCGGGCACAGATACGCAGTATTTT; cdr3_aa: CASASGLAGTDTQYF
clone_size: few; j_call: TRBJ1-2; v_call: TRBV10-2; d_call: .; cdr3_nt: TGCGCCAGCAGTGAGTCCTCAGGGTCGGGAGGCTACACCTTC; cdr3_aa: CASSESSGSGGYTF
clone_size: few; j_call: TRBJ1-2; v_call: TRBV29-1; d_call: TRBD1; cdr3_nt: TGCAGCGTCCCCGCGAGGGGACAGGGTCACTACACCTTC; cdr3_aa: CSVPARGQGHYTF
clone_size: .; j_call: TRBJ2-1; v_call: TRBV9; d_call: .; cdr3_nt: TGTGCCAGCAGCGTAGGAGGACAGGGAGGGTTCAATGAGCAGTTCTTC; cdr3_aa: CASSVGGQGGFNEQFF
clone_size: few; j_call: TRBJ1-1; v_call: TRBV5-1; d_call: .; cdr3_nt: TGCGCCAGCAGCTTGACCAGGGGCTCGGCTGAAGCTTTCTTT; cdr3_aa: CASSLTRGSAEAFF
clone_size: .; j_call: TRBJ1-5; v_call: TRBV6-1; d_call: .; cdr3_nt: TGTGCCAGCAGCGAACAAGGCCTGGTTTGGAGCAATCAGCCCCAGCATTTT; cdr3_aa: CASSEQGLVWSNQPQHF
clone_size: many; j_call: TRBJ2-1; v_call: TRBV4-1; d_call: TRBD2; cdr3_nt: TGCGCCAGCAGTCAAACGCCTAGCGGGGCAAGCAATGAGCAGTTCTTC; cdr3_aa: CASSQTPSGASNEQFF
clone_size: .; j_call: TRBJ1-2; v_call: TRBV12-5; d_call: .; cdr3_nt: TGTGCTAGTGGTTTGGGCGGTCCGGGGACATGGGGCTACACCTTC; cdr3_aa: CASGLGGPGTWGYTF
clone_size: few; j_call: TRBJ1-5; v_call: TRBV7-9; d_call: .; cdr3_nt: TGTGCCAGCAGCCCTGGGGGGGGTTTCCAGCCCCAGCATTTT; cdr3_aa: CASSPGGGFQPQHF
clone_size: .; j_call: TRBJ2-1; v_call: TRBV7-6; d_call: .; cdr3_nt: TGTGCCAGCAGCTGGCCCCCAGTGAGCTCCTACAATGAGCAGTTCTTC; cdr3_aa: CASSWPPVSSYNEQFF
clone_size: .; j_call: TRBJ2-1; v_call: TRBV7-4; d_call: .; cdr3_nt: TGTGCCAGCAGCCCGACTAGGGAGCAGTTCTTC; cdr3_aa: CASSPTREQFF
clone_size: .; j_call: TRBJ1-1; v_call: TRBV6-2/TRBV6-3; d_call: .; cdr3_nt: TGTGCCAGCAGTTATGTGGCGATCACTGAAGCTTTCTTT; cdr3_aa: CASSYVAITEAFF
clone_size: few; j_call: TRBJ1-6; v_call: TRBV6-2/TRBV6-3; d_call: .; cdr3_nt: TGTGCCAGCAGTTATCGACAGAAAATTAATTCACCCCTCCACTTT; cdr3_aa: CASSYRQKINSPLHF
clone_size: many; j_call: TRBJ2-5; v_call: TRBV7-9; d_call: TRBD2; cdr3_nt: TGTGCCAGCAGCCCCGTAGAGCGGGGGTTACAAGAGACCCAGTACTTC; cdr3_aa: CASSPVERGLQETQYF
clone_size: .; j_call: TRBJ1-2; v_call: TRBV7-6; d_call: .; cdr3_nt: TGTGCCAGCAGTCGTGGGGCAGACTATGGCTACACCTTC; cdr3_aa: CASSRGADYGYTF
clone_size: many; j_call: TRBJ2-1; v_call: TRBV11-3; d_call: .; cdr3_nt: TGTGCCAGCAGCCCCAGGCGGGGAGCCTCCTACAATGAGCAGTTCTTC; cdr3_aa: CASSPRRGASYNEQFF
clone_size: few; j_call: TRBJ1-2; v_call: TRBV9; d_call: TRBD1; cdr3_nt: TGTGCCAGCACACAGGGGCCTAGCGGTGGCTACACCTTC; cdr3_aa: CASTQGPSGGYTF
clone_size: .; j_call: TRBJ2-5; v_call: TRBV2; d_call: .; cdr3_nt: TGTGCCAGCACCGTGGGCTCCCAGTACTTC; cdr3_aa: CASTVGSQYF
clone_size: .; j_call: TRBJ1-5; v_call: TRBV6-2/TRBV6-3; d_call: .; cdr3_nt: TGTGCCAGCAGTGACGCCCCCCGGGCAGGGTTCAATCAGCCCCAGCATTTT; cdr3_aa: CASSDAPRAGFNQPQHF
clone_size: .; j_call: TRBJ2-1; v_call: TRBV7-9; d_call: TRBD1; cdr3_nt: TGTGCCAGCAGCTTAGCTCCGACAGGGACCAATGAGCAGTTCTTC; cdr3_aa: CASSLAPTGTNEQFF
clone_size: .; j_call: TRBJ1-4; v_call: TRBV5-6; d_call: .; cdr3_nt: TGTGCCAGCAGCTTGGCCTGGCAGGGGACTGAAAAACTGTTTTTC; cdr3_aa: CASSLAWQGTEKLFF
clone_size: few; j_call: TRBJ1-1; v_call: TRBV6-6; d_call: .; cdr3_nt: TGTGCCAGCAGCCCCATTGACAGTTTATGGGACACTGAAGCTTTCTTT; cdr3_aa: CASSPIDSLWDTEAFF
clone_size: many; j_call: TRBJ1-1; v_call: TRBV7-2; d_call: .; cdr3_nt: TGTGCCAGCAGCTTAAATGTTTGGGGGTGGGACACTGAAGCTTTCTTT; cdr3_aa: CASSLNVWGWDTEAFF
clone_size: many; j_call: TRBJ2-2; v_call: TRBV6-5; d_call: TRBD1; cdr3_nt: TGTGCCAGCAGTGACAGGGCGGCCGGGGAGCTGTTTTTT; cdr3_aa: CASSDRAAGELFF
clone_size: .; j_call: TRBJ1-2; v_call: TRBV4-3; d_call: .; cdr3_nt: TGCGCCAGCAGCCAAGTAGGTGCCAGTGGCTACACCTTC; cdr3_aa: CASSQVGASGYTF
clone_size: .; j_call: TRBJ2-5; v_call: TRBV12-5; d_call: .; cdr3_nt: TGTGCTAGTGGTACGACCTTCCGGGGGGCAGGAGAGACCCAGTACTTT; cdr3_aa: CASGTTFRGAGETQYF
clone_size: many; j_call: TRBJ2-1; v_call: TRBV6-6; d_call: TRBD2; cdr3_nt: TGTGCCAGCAGCTTTCCGGGACTAGCGGGGGACTCCTACAATGAGCAGTTCTTC; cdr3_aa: CASSFPGLAGDSYNEQFF
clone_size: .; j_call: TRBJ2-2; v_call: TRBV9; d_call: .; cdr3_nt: TGTGCCAGCAGCGTAGTTCAGGGGAACACCGGGGAGCTGTTTTTT; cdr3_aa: CASSVVQGNTGELFF
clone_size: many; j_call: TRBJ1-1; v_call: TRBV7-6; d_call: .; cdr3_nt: TGTGCCAGCACCCCGACCAGGCCCATGAACACTGAAGCTTTCTTT; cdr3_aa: CASTPTRPMNTEAFF
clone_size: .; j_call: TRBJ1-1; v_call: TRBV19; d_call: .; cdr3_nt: TGTGCCAGTAGTATACGGATGAACACTAAAGCTTTCTTT; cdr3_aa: CASSIRMNTKAFF
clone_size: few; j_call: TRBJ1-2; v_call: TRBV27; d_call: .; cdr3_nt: TGTGCCAGCAGTTTAACGAAAACAGGGACCGGCTACACCTTC; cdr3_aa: CASSLTKTGTGYTF
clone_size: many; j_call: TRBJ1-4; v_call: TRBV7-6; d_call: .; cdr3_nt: TGTGCCAGCAGCCTTGGACAGATCGAAAAACTGTTTTTT; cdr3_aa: CASSLGQIEKLFF
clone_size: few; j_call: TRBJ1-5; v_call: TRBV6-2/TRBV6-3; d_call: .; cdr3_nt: TGTGCCAGCAGTTACCCCCAGCCCCAGCATTTT; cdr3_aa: CASSYPQPQHF